This TCR beta chain comes out of a study of cytomegalovirus exposure and HLA in healthy donors. Study conclusions and caveats: As confirmed in vitro, a few CMV-associated chains were specific for CMV antigens.

Generated by immunoSEQ multiplex PCR, the TCRdb table keeps only in-frame clones and is missing some. The sample holds some 150,000 clones, roughly 86% seen once. Note on this clone: Its antigen is not known.

Germline CDR1 is MNHNS and CDR2 is SASEGT. V gave up 6 bases and J gave up 1 base, with 6 bases separating them. This CDR3 has 12 residues. Specimen: PBMCs. This clonotype originated in a man aged 18 to 29 in good health and CMV-seropositive. The V gene is TRBV6-1, the J gene TRBJ1-2; D gene ambiguous. The CDR3 loop reads CASRADNYGYTF. The CDR3 DNA follows: TGTGCCAGCAGGGCGGATAACTATGGCTACACCTTC.